The clone carrying this TCR beta chain was seen only once. Its antigen is unknown. This specimen belongs to a study of OX40 agonist ivuxolimab in advanced cancers. Study overall: Ivuxolimab, an antibody acting as an agonist of OX40 (CD134), was used to treat patients.

V shed 0 bases and J shed 4 bases, with 10 bases lying between them. There are 14 residues in the CDR3. Germline V gene data show CDR1 as SGHRS and CDR2 as YFSETQ. Method: immunoSEQ multiplex PCR; TCRdb's copy keeps in-frame clones and lacks some. The sample lists about 78,000 clones; more than 80% were seen once. With baseline, cycle 4 day 1, and cycle 7 day 1 as timepoints, blood was sampled. Study results and caveats: CD4+ T cells averaged fewer expanded clones than CD8+ T cells.

The receptor was derived from an adult with an advanced solid tumor such as melanoma, head and neck, liver or kidney cancer. The source material was CD4+ or CD8+ T cells sorted from blood, sampled in a trial of the OX40 agonist ivuxolimab. This chain joins TRBV5-1 and TRBJ1-1, with no clear D. The CDR3 protein is CASSLEVYGTEAFF. The CDR3 DNA sequence: TGCGCCAGCAGCTTGGAGGTTTATGGCACTGAAGCTTTCTTT.